A single TCR beta chain is shown here with its context. Its antigen target is currently unknown. No much larger clonotype is one base removed from it; base qualities were not supplied. The data were taken from a study of blood T cell repertoires in COVID-19 (TCRdb year 2020). With respect to the entire study: Samples from collaborators originated in the United States, Italy and Spain and spanned both the acute and convalescent phases of COVID-19. A de-identified subject ID, COVID-19 status, age in years and sex were almost always included in the sample metadata. The prospective study material was composed of cDNA or gDNA derived from T cells, B-cell-depleted T cells, or PBMCs. The repertoires were released in a freely available public database intended as a resource for research on the immune response to SARS-CoV-2. Where HLA class I and class II types were available, the types were taken from metadata supplied by the sample provider, not from assay-based typing. Samples were obtained from the ongoing ImmuneRACE study (first 160 participants) and from 1,200 or so subjects provided by 6 global collaborators. Subjects who had been exposed to COVID-19, were actively infected with it, or had recovered from it provided the deeply sampled blood TCRbeta repertoires that made up the dataset.

The investigation overall reported the following: The amount of clinical and demographic metadata varied by source and participant and was provided uncurated.

TCRbeta CDR3 regions were amplified from genomic DNA using the immunoSEQ Assay, a bias-controlled multiplex PCR. The authors' pipeline ran thus. The number of nucleated cells in each sample was estimated by amplification of reference gene primers within the assay. To quantify the absolute abundance of each unique TCRbeta CDR3 rearrangement, sequence reads were collapsed and filtered. For each sample, productive Simpson clonality was calculated as the square root of Simpson's diversity index over productive rearrangements. Imported from immuneACCESS, the table was reduced by TCRdb to in-frame sequences with V and J called. These copies leave out some clones; in studies compared against another copy, an unresolved V gene accounts for under half, and the cause of the remainder is not known. That table gives V, J and clone size, and the DNA gave D and trimming. The table for this sample lists about 200,000 clones; 90% to 95% of them were counted only once. Approximately 1.2% of the sample goes to the ten largest clones.

At the junction V is shortened by 6 bases and J by 2 bases; bases outside the gene matches: 2. CDR1 is given as MNHEY and CDR2 as SVGAGI, both from the germline V gene. Including the terminal cysteine and phenylalanine, the CDR3 comprises 14 residues. Only CDR3 DNA is held: 42 bases, read in frame from base 1. The collaborating institutions used their own protocols to collect whole blood in K2EDTA tubes. Collaborator samples were shipped for TCRbeta analysis as frozen whole blood, isolated PBMCs, or DNA extracted from either sample type. This receptor was taken from a man aged 25-45 years with acute or convalescent COVID-19. Rearrangement joined TRBV6-5 to TRBJ2-7, with 12 bases matching TRBD2. Specimen: peripheral blood. CDR3 loop: CASSRTSGTYEQYF. The DNA sequence is TGTGCCAGCAGCAGGACTAGCGGGACCTACGAGCAGTACTTC.